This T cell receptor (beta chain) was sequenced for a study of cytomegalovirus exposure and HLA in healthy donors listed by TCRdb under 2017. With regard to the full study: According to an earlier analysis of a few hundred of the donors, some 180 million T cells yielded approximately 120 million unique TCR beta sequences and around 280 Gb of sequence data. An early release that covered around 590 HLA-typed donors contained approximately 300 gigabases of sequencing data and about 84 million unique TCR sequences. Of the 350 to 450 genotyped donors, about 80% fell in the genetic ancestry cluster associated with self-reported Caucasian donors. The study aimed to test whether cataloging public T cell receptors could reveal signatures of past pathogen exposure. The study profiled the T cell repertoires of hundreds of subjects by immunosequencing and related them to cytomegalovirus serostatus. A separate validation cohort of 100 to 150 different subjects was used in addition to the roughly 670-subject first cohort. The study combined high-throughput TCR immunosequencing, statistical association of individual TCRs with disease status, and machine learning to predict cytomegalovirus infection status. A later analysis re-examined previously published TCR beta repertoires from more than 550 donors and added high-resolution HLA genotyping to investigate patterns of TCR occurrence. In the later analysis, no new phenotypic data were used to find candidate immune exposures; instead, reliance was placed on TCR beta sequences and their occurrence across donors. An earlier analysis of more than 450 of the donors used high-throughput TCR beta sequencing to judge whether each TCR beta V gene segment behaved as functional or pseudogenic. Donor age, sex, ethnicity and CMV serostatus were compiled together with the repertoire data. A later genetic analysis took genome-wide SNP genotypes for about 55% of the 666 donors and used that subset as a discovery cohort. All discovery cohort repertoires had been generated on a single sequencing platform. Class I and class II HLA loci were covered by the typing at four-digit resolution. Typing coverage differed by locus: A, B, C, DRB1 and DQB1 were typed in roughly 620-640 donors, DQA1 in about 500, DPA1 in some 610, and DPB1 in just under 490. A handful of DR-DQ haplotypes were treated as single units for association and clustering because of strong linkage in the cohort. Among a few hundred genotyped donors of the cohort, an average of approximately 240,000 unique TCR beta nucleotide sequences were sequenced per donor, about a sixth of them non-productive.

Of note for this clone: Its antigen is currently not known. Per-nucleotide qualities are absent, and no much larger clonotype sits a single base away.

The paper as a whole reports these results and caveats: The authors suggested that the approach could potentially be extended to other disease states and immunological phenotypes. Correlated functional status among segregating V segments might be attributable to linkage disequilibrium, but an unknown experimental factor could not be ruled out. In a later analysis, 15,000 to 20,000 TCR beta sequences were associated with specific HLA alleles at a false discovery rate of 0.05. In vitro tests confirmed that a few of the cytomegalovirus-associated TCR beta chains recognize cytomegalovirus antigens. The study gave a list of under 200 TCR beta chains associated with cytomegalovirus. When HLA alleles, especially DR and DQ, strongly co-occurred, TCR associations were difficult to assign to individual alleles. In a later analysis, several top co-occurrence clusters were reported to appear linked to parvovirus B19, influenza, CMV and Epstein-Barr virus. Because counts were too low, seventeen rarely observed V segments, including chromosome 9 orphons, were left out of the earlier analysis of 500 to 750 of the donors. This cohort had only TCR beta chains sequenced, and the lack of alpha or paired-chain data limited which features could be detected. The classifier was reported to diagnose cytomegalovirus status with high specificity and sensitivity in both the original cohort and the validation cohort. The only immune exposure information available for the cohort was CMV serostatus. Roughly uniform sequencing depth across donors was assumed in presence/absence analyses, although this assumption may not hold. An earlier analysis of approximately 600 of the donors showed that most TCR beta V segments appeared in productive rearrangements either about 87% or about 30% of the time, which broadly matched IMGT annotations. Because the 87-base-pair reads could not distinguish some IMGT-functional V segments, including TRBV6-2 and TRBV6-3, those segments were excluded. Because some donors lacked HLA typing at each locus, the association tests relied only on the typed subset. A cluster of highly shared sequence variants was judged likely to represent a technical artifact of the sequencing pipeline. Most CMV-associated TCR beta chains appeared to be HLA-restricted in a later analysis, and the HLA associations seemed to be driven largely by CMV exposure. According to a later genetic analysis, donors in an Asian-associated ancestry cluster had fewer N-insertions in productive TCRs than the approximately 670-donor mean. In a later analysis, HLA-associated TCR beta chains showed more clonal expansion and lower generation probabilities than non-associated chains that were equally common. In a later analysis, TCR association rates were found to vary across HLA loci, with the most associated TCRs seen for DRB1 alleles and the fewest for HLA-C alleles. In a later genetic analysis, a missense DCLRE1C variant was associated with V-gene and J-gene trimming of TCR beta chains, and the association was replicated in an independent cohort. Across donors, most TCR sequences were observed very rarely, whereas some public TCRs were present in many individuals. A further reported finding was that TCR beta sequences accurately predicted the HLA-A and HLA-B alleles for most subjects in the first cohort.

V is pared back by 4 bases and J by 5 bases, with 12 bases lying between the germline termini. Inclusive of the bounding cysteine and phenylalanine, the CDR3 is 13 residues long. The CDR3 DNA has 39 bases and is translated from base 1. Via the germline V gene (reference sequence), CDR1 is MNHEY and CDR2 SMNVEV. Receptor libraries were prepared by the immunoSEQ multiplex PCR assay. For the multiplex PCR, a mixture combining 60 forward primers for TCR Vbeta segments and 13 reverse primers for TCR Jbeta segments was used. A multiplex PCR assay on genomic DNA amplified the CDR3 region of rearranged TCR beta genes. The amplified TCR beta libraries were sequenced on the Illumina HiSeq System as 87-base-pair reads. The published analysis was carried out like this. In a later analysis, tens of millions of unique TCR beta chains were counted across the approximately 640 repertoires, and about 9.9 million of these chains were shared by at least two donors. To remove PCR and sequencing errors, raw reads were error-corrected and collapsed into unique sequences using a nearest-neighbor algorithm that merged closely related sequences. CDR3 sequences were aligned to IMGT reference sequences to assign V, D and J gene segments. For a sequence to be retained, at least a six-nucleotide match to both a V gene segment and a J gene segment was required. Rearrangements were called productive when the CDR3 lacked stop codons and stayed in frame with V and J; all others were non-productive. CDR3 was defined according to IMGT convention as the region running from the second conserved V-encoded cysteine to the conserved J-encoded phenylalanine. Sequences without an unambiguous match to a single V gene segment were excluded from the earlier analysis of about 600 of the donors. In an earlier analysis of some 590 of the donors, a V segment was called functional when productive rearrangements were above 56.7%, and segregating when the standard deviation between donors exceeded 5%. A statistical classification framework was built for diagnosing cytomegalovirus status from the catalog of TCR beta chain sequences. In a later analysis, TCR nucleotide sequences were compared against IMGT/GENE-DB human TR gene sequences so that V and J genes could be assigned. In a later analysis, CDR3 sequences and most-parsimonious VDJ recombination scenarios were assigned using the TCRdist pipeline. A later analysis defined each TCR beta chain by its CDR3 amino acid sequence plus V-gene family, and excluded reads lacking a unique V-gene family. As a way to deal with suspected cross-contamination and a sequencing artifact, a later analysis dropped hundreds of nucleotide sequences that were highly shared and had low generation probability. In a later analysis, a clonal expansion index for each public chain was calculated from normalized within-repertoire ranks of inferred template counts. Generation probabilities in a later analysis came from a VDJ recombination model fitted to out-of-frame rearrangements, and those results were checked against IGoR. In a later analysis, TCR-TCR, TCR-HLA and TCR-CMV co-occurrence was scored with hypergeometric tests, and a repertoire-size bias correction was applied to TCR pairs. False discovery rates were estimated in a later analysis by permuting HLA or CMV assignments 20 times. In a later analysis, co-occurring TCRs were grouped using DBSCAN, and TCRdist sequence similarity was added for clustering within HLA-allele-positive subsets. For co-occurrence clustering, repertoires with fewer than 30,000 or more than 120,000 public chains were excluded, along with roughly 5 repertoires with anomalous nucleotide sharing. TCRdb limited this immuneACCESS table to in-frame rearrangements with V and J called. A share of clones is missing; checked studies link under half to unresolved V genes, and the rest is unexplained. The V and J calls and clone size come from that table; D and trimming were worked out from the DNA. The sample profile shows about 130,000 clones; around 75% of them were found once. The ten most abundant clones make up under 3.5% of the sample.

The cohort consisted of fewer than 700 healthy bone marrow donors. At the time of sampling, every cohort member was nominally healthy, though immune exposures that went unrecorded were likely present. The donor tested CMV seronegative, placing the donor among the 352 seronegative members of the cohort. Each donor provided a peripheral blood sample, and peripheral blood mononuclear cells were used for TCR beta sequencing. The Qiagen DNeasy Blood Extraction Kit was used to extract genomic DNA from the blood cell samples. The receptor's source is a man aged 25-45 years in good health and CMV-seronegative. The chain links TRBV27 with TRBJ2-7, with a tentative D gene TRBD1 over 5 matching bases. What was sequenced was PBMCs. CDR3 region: CASSSFQGDEQYF. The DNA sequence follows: TGTGCCAGCAGTTCATTCCAGGGCGACGAGCAGTACTTC.